These 29 T cell receptor beta chains originate from one sample sequenced in a study of shared clonotypes between healthy human individuals. Profiled with immunoSEQ multiplex PCR; TCRdb holds only in-frame clones, not every one. The table has roughly 1 million clones, about 75% seen once. The specimen was memory CD4+ T cells sorted from blood. As to subset: CD45RA-negative fraction. The receptor set was obtained from a man younger than 30 in good health.

The V call is TRBV5-4, the J call TRBJ2-5; the D call may be TRBD1 or TRBD2 (5 bases each). Trimming removed 1 base from V and 5 bases from J, with 24 bases in between. CDR1 and CDR2 from the germline V gene are SGHNT and YYREEE (reference sequence). CDR3 size: 18 residues. CDR3 region: CASSLSLVAAGSSETQYF. The CDR3 DNA follows: TGTGCCAGCAGCTTGTCCCTTGTTGCGGCAGGGAGTTCGGAGACCCAGTACTTC. Drawing the rest from reference TRBV5-4 and TRBJ2-5, the complete variable domain is ETGVTQSPTHLIKTRGQQVTLRCSSQSGHNTVSWYQQALGQGPQFIFQYYREEENGRGNFPPRFSGLQFPNYSSELNVNALELDDSALYLCASSLSLVAAGSSETQYFGPGTRLLVL.

This chain uses TRBV5-6 with TRBJ2-1; 10 bases align to TRBD1. There are 16 residues in the CDR3. Trimming at V came to 0 bases and at J to 2 bases, leaving 2 bases not matched to a gene. Per germline, CDR1 SGHDT and CDR2 YYEEEE. CDR3 DNA: TGTGCCAGCAGCTTGGTGGACAGGGGGGCCTACAATGAGCAGTTCTTC. Translating it yields CASSLVDRGAYNEQFF. The whole variable domain, filled in from reference TRBV5-6 and TRBJ2-1, reads DAGVTQSPTHLIKTRGQQVTLRCSPKSGHDTVSWYQQALGQGPQFIFQYYEEEERQRGNFPDRFSGHQFPNYSSELNVNALLLGDSALYLCASSLVDRGAYNEQFFGPGTRLTVL.

V is TRBV7-9 and J is TRBJ2-3; D tentatively fits TRBD1 or TRBD2 (6 bases each). V lost 7 bases to trimming and J lost 1 base, with 18 bases between them. Germline V gene sequence: CDR1 SEHNR, CDR2 FQNEAQ (reference sequence). The CDR3 consists of 16 residues. CDR3 protein: CASNPSGGSGTDTQYF. The CDR3 region has the DNA TGTGCCAGCAACCCATCCGGGGGCTCGGGCACAGATACGCAGTATTTT. Full variable domain (outside the CDR3, taken from reference TRBV7-9 and TRBJ2-3): DTGVSQNPRHKITKRGQNVTFRCDPISEHNRLYWYRQTLGQGPEFLTYFQNEAQLEKSRLLSDRFSAERPKGSFSTLEIQRTEQGDSAMYLCASNPSGGSGTDTQYFGPGTRLTVL.

There are a few counts of this clone. This chain joins TRBV10-3 and TRBJ1-6; 8 bases map to TRBD1. V dropped 10 bases and J dropped 8; count of bases not matched to a gene: 7. Germline CDR1 is ENHRY and CDR2 is SYGVKD. The CDR3 extends over 13 amino acids. The CDR3 loop is CATVDRADSPLHF. The CDR3, as DNA: TGTGCCACCGTGGACAGGGCCGATTCACCCCTCCACTTT.

The CDR3 coding sequence is TGTGCCTACCAAGACAGGGGTCGGAATTCACCCCTCCACTTT. Its protein is CAYQDRGRNSPLHF. The rearrangement joins TRBV30 to TRBJ1-6; 8 nucleotides align to TRBD1. The CDR3 is 14 amino acids. Germline assignment: CDR1 GTSNPN and CDR2 SVGIG (reference sequence). With V trimmed by 7 bases and J by 7 bases, 9 bases remained unmatched.

The V call is TRBV7-2, the J call TRBJ1-4; D is undetermined. The V gene's germline CDR1 is SGHTA and CDR2 FQGNSA. CDR3 length: 15 residues. Trimming pared 2 bases from V and 4 bases from J, leaving 11 bases between. CDR3 bases: TGTGCCAGCAGCTTATCCTCGACGCTTAATGAAAAACTGTTTTTT. It yields the protein CASSLSSTLNEKLFF.

This clone was picked up one time. The V call is TRBV5-4, the J call TRBJ2-1, with 8 bases lining up with TRBD2. V lost 4 bases, J lost 3 bases, and 9 bases stayed unmatched. This CDR3 region has 16 residues. CDR1 is SGHNT and CDR2 is YYREEE in the germline V gene (reference sequence). The CDR3 loop reads CASSERGLADYNEQFF. CDR3 bases: TGTGCCAGCAGCGAGAGAGGACTAGCAGACTACAATGAGCAGTTCTTC.

CDR3 coding DNA: TGTGCCAGCAGCTTCTTCGGGGGCTACACCTTC. It translates to CASSFFGGYTF. V usage is TRBV7-9 and J usage is TRBJ1-2; D gene unclear. Germline CDR1 reads SEHNR; CDR2 reads FQNEAQ (reference sequence). With 3 bases removed from V and 8 bases from J, the gap between germline ends came to 7 bases. The CDR3 consists of 11 residues.

The chain uses TRBV5-1 and TRBJ2-3, with 7 bases matching TRBD2. V dropped 4 bases and J dropped 3; count of bases not matched to a gene: 8. Germline V gene lookup returns CDR1 SGHRS and CDR2 YFSETQ. The CDR3 is 15 amino acids. CDR3 coding DNA: TGCGCCAGCAGCCGCTCAGGGAGGGGAACAGATACGCAGTATTTT. Amino acid sequence: CASSRSGRGTDTQYF.

The rearrangement joins TRBV5-1 to TRBJ2-2; 8 positions match TRBD1. The CDR3 runs 16 residues. V was pared by 0 bases and J by 3 bases, with 4 bases of the junction left unmatched. Germline V gives CDR1 SGHRS, CDR2 YFSETQ. CDR3 protein: CASSLDGQGYTGELFF. DNA for the CDR3: TGCGCCAGCAGCTTGGACGGACAGGGCTACACCGGGGAGCTGTTTTTT.

A remark on this clone: Being one base from a much bigger clone, this may be a read error. Distinct nucleotide sequences in the sample also encode this CDR3. CDR3 sequence: CASSRDRGQETQYF. CDR3 coding DNA: TGTGCCAGCAGTCGGGACAGGGGGCAAGAGACCCAGTACTTC. This rearrangement joins TRBV2 to TRBJ2-5; TRBD1 matches 11 bases. Losses at the gene ends were 5 bases for V and 2 bases for J; bases not matched to a gene: 1. The germline CDR1 and CDR2 sequences are SNHLY and FYNNEI. CDR3 length equals 14 residues.

This chain uses TRBV27 with TRBJ2-7; TRBD2 matches at 8 bases. V dropped 5 bases and J dropped 3; count of bases not matched to a gene: 9. Germline V gene lookup returns CDR1 MNHEY and CDR2 SMNVEV (reference sequence). The CDR3 consists of 15 residues. CDR3 protein: CASSLKGRGGYEQYF. The CDR3 DNA follows: TGTGCCAGCAGTCTAAAGGGCCGGGGGGGCTACGAGCAGTACTTC.

V gene TRBV4-1 combines with J gene TRBJ2-7, with 8 bases identical to TRBD2. With V trimmed by 0 bases and J by 1 base, 14 bases remained unmatched. Germline loops: CDR1 MGHRA, CDR2 YSYEKL. This CDR3 region has 19 residues. As DNA, the CDR3 is TGCGCCAGCAGCCAAGATCCCGGGGGGGGTCCACAGGGATCCTACGAGCAGTACTTC. Translating gives CASSQDPGGGPQGSYEQYF.

This chain connects TRBV14 to TRBJ2-5; weak D call: TRBD1 (5 bases). V lost 6 bases, J lost 4 bases, and 12 bases lay in between. Germline CDR1 is SGHDN and CDR2 is FVKESK. The CDR3 contains 13 residues. CDR3 amino acids: CASRRTPLETQYF. For the CDR3, the DNA is TGTGCCAGCAGACGGACACCCTTAGAGACCCAGTACTTC.

CDR3 in amino acids: CASSSGPAAIQYF. The CDR3 DNA is TGTGCCAGCAGCTCGGGCCCCGCAGCGATTCAGTACTTC. The chain uses TRBV7-2 and TRBJ2-4; no clear D gene. The CDR3 is 13 amino acids. Germline V gene sequence: CDR1 SGHTA, CDR2 FQGNSA. Trimming took 4 bases from V and 10 from J, leaving 14 bases between them.

The chain links TRBV7-9 to TRBJ2-1; weak D call: TRBD2 (6 bases). The CDR3 contains 12 residues. The germline V and J ends were trimmed by 4 bases and 11 bases, with 12 bases remaining between them. Per the germline V gene, CDR1 is SEHNR and CDR2 is FQNEAQ (reference sequence). CDR3 protein: CASSSGTSKQFF. CDR3 in DNA: TGTGCCAGCAGCTCGGGGACTTCAAAGCAGTTCTTC.

The rearrangement links TRBV28 to TRBJ1-2, with D hard to call. There are 13 residues in the CDR3. Germline V gene sequence: CDR1 MDHEN, CDR2 SYDVKM. V lost 6 bases and J 8 bases, leaving 16 bases between the germline ends. The CDR3 reads CASRRFGPFGYTF. Here the CDR3 DNA reads TGTGCCAGCAGGCGATTCGGCCCGTTCGGCTACACCTTC.

This clone was seen just once. The V and J genes are TRBV6-6 and TRBJ1-2; possible D gene TRBD1, 5 bases. There are 14 residues in the CDR3. The germline V gene encodes CDR1 MNHNY and CDR2 SVGAGI (reference sequence). Trimming removed 5 bases at V and 5 bases at J, with 15 bases between. CDR3 in amino acids: CASSPLPGGYGYTF. CDR3 sequence (DNA): TGTGCCAGCAGTCCTCTACCGGGGGGATATGGCTACACCTTC.

The J gene is TRBJ2-3, the V gene TRBV5-1; perhaps TRBD1 as D (5 bases). Trimming took 4 bases from V and 4 from J, leaving 16 bases between them. CDR1 and CDR2 (germline): SGHRS, YFSETQ. This CDR3 region has 15 residues. This CDR3 reads CASSPAGQMPDTQYF. CDR3 nucleotides: TGCGCCAGCAGCCCGGCAGGGCAGATGCCAGATACGCAGTATTTT.

This clone has a handful of counts. J is TRBJ2-2 and V is TRBV5-8, with a tentative D call TRBD2 (5 bases). V was shortened by 3 bases and J by 5 bases, with 11 bases between the two germline ends. Looked up from germline, CDR1 is SGHTS and CDR2 is YDEGEE. The CDR3 is 14 residues long. In DNA, the CDR3 is TGTGCCAGCAGCTGGGGAGTATCAACCGGGGAGCTGTTTTTT. It codes for CASSWGVSTGELFF.

The chain has TRBV27 and TRBJ2-3; 8 bases map to TRBD2. Losses at the gene ends were 2 bases for V and 6 bases for J; bases not matched to a gene: 7. The CDR3 is 15 residues long. Germline CDR1 MNHEY, CDR2 SMNVEV (reference sequence). In DNA, the CDR3 is TGTGCCAGCAGTTTAGAAGGACTAGCTTTCGATACGCAGTATTTT. Protein product: CASSLEGLAFDTQYF.

The V gene is TRBV7-9, the J gene TRBJ1-2, with 9 bases aligning to TRBD1. The germline gives CDR1 SEHNR, CDR2 FQNEAQ (reference sequence). The CDR3 is made up of 14 amino acids. With 3 bases clipped from V and 8 bases from J, the junction kept 7 bases outside the gene matches. The CDR3 protein is CASSFPQGAVGYTF. The CDR3, as DNA: TGTGCCAGCAGCTTCCCACAGGGGGCAGTCGGCTACACCTTC.

The V and J genes are TRBV30 and TRBJ2-6, with D uncertain. Germline-derived CDR1 and CDR2 are GTSNPN and SVGIG (reference sequence). V was clipped by 2 bases and J by 4 bases, with 12 bases between them. CDR3 length: 15 amino acids. CDR3 coding DNA: TGTGCCTGGAGTCACTCCCCGCAGGGGGCCAACGTCCTGACTTTC. It specifies CAWSHSPQGANVLTF.

This chain links TRBV18 with TRBJ1-5; D may be TRBD1 (5 bases). Between the trimmed V and J ends, which lost 2 bases and 0 bases, there was a span of 11 bases. The CDR3 is made up of 16 amino acids. The germline gives CDR1 KGHSH, CDR2 LQKENI. Here the CDR3 reads CASSPGRALSNQPQHF. CDR3 coding DNA: TGTGCCAGCTCACCAGGCAGGGCTCTTAGCAATCAGCCCCAGCATTTT.

This clone has just one count. The chain employs TRBV6-1 and TRBJ1-2; maybe TRBD1 (5 bases). The ends were cut back, 3 bases at V and 0 bases at J, with 20 bases in the middle. The CDR3 spans 18 residues. In germline, CDR1 is MNHNS, CDR2 SASEGT. The CDR3: CASSDFSGFVKTNYGYTF. The CDR3, as DNA: TGTGCCAGCAGTGACTTCTCAGGGTTTGTGAAGACTAACTATGGCTACACCTTC.

The V gene is TRBV28, the J gene TRBJ1-2; 7 bases map to TRBD1. The CDR3 extends over 15 amino acids. CDR1 MDHEN and CDR2 SYDVKM come from the germline V gene. Trimming took 5 bases from V and 2 from J; bases not matched to a gene: 8. CDR3 region: CASSPQGTRNYGYTF. The CDR3 nucleotides are TGTGCCAGCAGTCCACAGGGGACAAGGAACTATGGCTACACCTTC.

Worth noting for this clone: It may be a read error: a sequence one base away is much more abundant. The V and J genes are TRBV7-6 and TRBJ2-3; 13 bases fit TRBD2. The V and J ends lost 5 bases and 0 bases, in that order; junction bases with no gene match: 2. Germline loops: CDR1 SGHVS, CDR2 FNYEAQ. This CDR3 has 16 amino acids. CDR3 region: CASSPGLAGSTDTQYF. The CDR3 DNA reads as TGTGCCAGCAGCCCGGGACTAGCGGGGAGCACAGATACGCAGTATTTT.

The chain has TRBV4-1 and TRBJ1-5; 8 bases match TRBD1. Per germline, CDR1 MGHRA and CDR2 YSYEKL. The CDR3 has 16 amino acids. V was clipped by 0 bases and J by 5 bases; unmatched bases: 6. The CDR3, as DNA: TGCGCCAGCAGCCAAGATGGGGGACAGGCTTATCAGCCCCAGCATTTT. Amino acid sequence: CASSQDGGQAYQPQHF.

The rearrangement uses TRBV6-4 and TRBJ2-3; TRBD2 is a possible D gene (7 bases). Germline CDR1 and CDR2: MRHNA and SNTAGT. The CDR3 extends over 16 amino acids. V was clipped by 2 bases and J by 1 base, with 13 bases between them. CDR3 in DNA: TGTGCCAGCAGTGACCGGGGGCTAGCGGGCACAGATACGCAGTATTTT. Encoded protein: CASSDRGLAGTDTQYF.